The 15 T cell receptor beta chains presented below share a single source sample, sequenced in a study of blood T cell repertoires in COVID-19. Data came from immunoSEQ multiplex PCR; TCRdb stores just in-frame clones and leaves some out. The repertoire includes about 38,000 clones, approximately 80% of them detected once, and around 5% sits in the top ten. Specimen: peripheral blood. The source is a man in his fifties or sixties with active COVID-19.

The V call is TRBV5-1, the J call TRBJ1-1; the D gene is possibly TRBD1 (5 bases). From germline, CDR1 is SGHRS and CDR2 YFSETQ. This CDR3 has 17 residues. Trimming stripped 4 bases from V and 4 bases from J, with 23 bases between. The CDR3, as DNA: TGCGCCAGCAGCCCCGGGGGACCGAGTACCTTGGGCACTGAAGCTTTCTTT. Its translation: CASSPGGPSTLGTEAFF.

This clone appeared a few times. The rearrangement links TRBV3-1 (or the pseudogene TRBV3-2) to TRBJ2-7, with a weak D call TRBD1 (6 bases). V lost 3 bases to trimming and J lost 7 bases, with 13 bases between them. This CDR3 is 13 amino acids long. Germline V gene data show CDR1 as LGHDT and CDR2 as YNNKEL (reference sequence). DNA of the CDR3: TGTGCCAGCAGCCAGGGGGCGTCTTCTGAGCAGTACTTC. It encodes CASSQGASSEQYF.

The chain uses TRBV6-2 or TRBV6-3 and TRBJ2-1; 12 nucleotides align to TRBD2. The germline V gene has CDR1 MNHEY and CDR2 SVGEGT. After removal of 6 bases from V and 2 bases from J, the junction contained 5 bases not matched to a gene. This CDR3 is built from 16 residues. CDR3 in amino acids: CASSPSGGATYNEQFF. The DNA of the CDR3 is TGTGCCAGCAGCCCTAGCGGGGGGGCAACCTACAATGAGCAGTTCTTC.

The V call is TRBV4-1, the J call TRBJ1-3; no clear D. The CDR3 is made up of 15 amino acids. Germline V gene sequence: CDR1 MGHRA, CDR2 YSYEKL. V was trimmed by 4 bases and J by 2 bases, leaving 12 bases between them. The CDR3 protein is CASSRTLVAGNTIYF. CDR3 DNA sequence: TGCGCCAGCAGCCGGACTTTGGTGGCTGGAAACACCATATATTTT.

This sequence joins TRBV11-2 and TRBJ1-1, with 9 bases that match TRBD1. The CDR3 contains 14 residues. V trimming: 4 bases; J trimming: 6 bases; junction bases outside the gene matches: 6. Germline V CDR1 and CDR2: SGHAT, FQNNGV. CDR3 residues: CASSWDRVDSEAFF. CDR3 bases: TGTGCCAGCAGCTGGGACAGGGTGGACTCTGAAGCTTTCTTT. Supplemented by reference TRBV11-2 and TRBJ1-1, the full variable domain reads EAGVAQSPRYKIIEKRQSVAFWCNPISGHATLYWYQQILGQGPKLLIQFQNNGVVDDSQLPKDRFSAERLKGVDSTLKIQPAKLEDSAVYLCASSWDRVDSEAFFGQGTRLTVV.

This chain uses TRBV24-1 with TRBJ2-3; TRBD2 aligns across 9 bases. The CDR3 loop spans 14 amino acids. Germline-derived CDR1 and CDR2 are KGHDR and SFDVKD. V lost 7 bases and J lost 3; bases outside the gene matches: 4. CDR3 bases: TGTGCCACCAGCGCGGGGGGGCGGACAGATACGCAGTATTTT. Translation: CATSAGGRTDTQYF.

This chain links TRBV12-3 or TRBV12-4 with TRBJ1-5; tentatively, D is TRBD1 (5 bases). Between the trimmed V and J ends, which lost 6 bases and 4 bases, there was a span of 10 bases. This CDR3 is 13 amino acids long. CDR3 nucleotide sequence: TGTGCCAGCAGATCGACAGATAATCAGCCCCAGCATTTT. Translation gives CASRSTDNQPQHF.

This clone was recorded only once. The CDR3 here is CATSTRELPTEAFF. CDR3 DNA: TGTGCCACCAGCACCAGGGAACTGCCCACTGAAGCTTTCTTT. The V call is TRBV15, the J call TRBJ1-1; possibly TRBD1 for D (5 bases). The CDR3 totals 14 residues. Trimming stripped 4 bases from V and 4 bases from J, with 13 bases between. CDR1 LNHNV and CDR2 YYDKDF come from the germline V gene (reference sequence). Combining the CDR3 with reference TRBV15 and TRBJ1-1 gives the whole variable domain DAMVIQNPRYQVTQFGKPVTLSCSQTLNHNVMYWYQQKSSQAPKLLFHYYDKDFNNEADTPDNFQSRRPNTSFCFLDIRSPGLGDTAMYLCATSTRELPTEAFFGQGTRLTVV.

The chain is built from TRBV3-1 (or the pseudogene TRBV3-2) and TRBJ1-6, with D possibly matching TRBD1 (5 bases). V dropped 1 base and J dropped 4 bases, with 11 bases sitting between them. Germline V gene sequence: CDR1 LGHDT, CDR2 YNNKEL (reference sequence). The CDR3 is 16 amino acids. Here the CDR3 DNA reads TGTGCCAGCAGCCAAGCTTTGGGGGGTTATAATTCACCCCTCCACTTT. It is translated as CASSQALGGYNSPLHF.

V and J are TRBV5-5 and TRBJ2-7; a possible D gene is TRBD1 (5 bases). CDR1 is SGHKS and CDR2 is YYEKEE in the germline V gene (reference sequence). The CDR3 runs 13 residues. V dropped 2 bases and J dropped 5 bases, with 11 bases sitting between them. CDR3 DNA: TGTGCCAGCAGCTTCCAATCAGGGAACGAGCAGTACTTC. Translation gives CASSFQSGNEQYF.

The V call is TRBV10-1, the J call TRBJ1-5, with 9 bases fitting TRBD1. V lost 2 bases, J lost 4 bases, and 9 bases stayed unmatched. The CDR3 has 17 residues. Germline lookup yields CDR1 WNHNN and CDR2 SYGVQD (reference sequence). CDR3 in DNA: TGCGCCAGCAGTGAGCGACGACAGGGGGAAAGAAATCAGCCCCAGCATTTT. As protein: CASSERRQGERNQPQHF.

V and J are TRBV11-2 and TRBJ2-3; tentatively, D is TRBD2 (5 bases). Germline CDR1 and CDR2: SGHAT and FQNNGV. V gave up 5 bases and J gave up 2 bases, with 11 bases separating them. This CDR3 is built from 14 residues. The CDR3 DNA is TGTGCCAGCAGCAACAACGGGGACACAGATACGCAGTATTTT. As protein: CASSNNGDTDTQYF. The full variable domain, in which reference TRBV11-2 and TRBJ2-3 provide the parts outside the CDR3, is EAGVAQSPRYKIIEKRQSVAFWCNPISGHATLYWYQQILGQGPKLLIQFQNNGVVDDSQLPKDRFSAERLKGVDSTLKIQPAKLEDSAVYLCASSNNGDTDTQYFGPGTRLTVL.

This clone was seen a few times. This chain links TRBV2 with TRBJ1-2; 8 positions match TRBD1. J lost 4 bases, V lost 1 base, and 5 bases had no gene match. Germline loops: CDR1 SNHLY, CDR2 FYNNEI. CDR3 length: 15 amino acids. CDR3 bases: TGTGCCAGCAGTGAAGGGGGTACAGGGGGCTATGGCTACACCTTC. Protein: CASSEGGTGGYGYTF. Full variable domain (outside the CDR3, taken from reference TRBV2 and TRBJ1-2): EPEVTQTPSHQVTQMGQEVILRCVPISNHLYFYWYRQILGQKVEFLVSFYNNEISEKSEIFDDQFSVERPDGSNFTLKIRSTKLEDSAMYFCASSEGGTGGYGYTFGSGTRLTVV.

The genes are TRBV6-2 or TRBV6-3 and TRBJ2-5, with 12 bases fitting TRBD2. V shed 2 bases and J 0 bases; nucleotides not matched to a gene: 7. This CDR3 comprises 18 residues. The germline V gene has CDR1 MNHEY and CDR2 SVGEGT. For the CDR3, the DNA is TGTGCCAGCAGTTACCAACCGGGACTAGCGGGTTACCAAGAGACCCAGTACTTC. Amino acid sequence: CASSYQPGLAGYQETQYF.

The rearrangement links TRBV28 to TRBJ1-6; D is unresolved. The germline gives CDR1 MDHEN, CDR2 SYDVKM. The CDR3 loop spans 14 amino acids. Deletions cut 6 bases from V and 9 bases from J, with 15 bases between. CDR3 amino acids: CASSWSRRGSPLHF. The CDR3 DNA reads TGTGCCAGCAGCTGGAGCCGACGCGGTTCACCCCTCCACTTT. Together with reference TRBV28 and TRBJ1-6, the CDR3 gives the full variable domain: DVKVTQSSRYLVKRTGEKVFLECVQDMDHENMFWYRQDPGLGLRLIYFSYDVKMKEKGDIPEGYSVSREKKERFSLILESASTNQTSMYLCASSWSRRGSPLHFGNGTRLTVT.